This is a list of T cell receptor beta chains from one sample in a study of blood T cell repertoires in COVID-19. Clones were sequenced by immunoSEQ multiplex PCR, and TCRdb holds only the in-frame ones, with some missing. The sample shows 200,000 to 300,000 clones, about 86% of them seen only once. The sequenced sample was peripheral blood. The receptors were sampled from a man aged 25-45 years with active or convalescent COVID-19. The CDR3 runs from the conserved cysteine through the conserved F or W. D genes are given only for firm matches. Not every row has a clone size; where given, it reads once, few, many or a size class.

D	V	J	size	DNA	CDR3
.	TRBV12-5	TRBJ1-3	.	TGTGCTAGTGGTTTTCTTAACCCAGGACAGCACAGCTCTGGAAACACCATATATTTT	CASGFLNPGQHSSGNTIYF
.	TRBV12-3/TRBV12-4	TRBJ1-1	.	TGTGCCAGCAGTGAGACCGGGACTGAAGCTTTCTTT	CASSETGTEAFF
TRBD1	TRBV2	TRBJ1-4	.	TGTGCCAGCAGTGAATTTGGGACAGGGGGCATGGGACGTGAAAAACTGTTTTTT	CASSEFGTGGMGREKLFF
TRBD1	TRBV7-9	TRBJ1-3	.	TGTGCCAGCACCTTTGAGACTGGGACAGGAGGAAACACCATATATTTT	CASTFETGTGGNTIYF
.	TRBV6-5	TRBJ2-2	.	TGTGCCAGCAGTTCGCCGGGCCTCACCGGGGAGTTGTTTTTT	CASSSPGLTGELFF
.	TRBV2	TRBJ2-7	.	TGTGCCAGGGCAGGGGGACTAGGCTCCTACGAGCAGTACTTC	CARAGGLGSYEQYF
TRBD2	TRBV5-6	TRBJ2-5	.	TGTGCCAGCAGCTGGGACGAACTAGCGGATCCGGAGACCCAGTACTTC	CASSWDELADPETQYF
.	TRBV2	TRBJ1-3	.	TGTGCCAGCAGGCCCATACGGGCTGGAAACACCATATATTTT	CASRPIRAGNTIYF
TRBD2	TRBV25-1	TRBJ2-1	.	TGTGCCAGCAGTCCCCAGCGGGGGGGGCAAATTGTCCATGAGCAGTTCTTC	CASSPQRGGQIVHEQFF
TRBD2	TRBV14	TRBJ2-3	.	TGTGCCAGCAGCCAAGGTTGGCTAGCGGGGGCACCCCGCAGTAGCACAGATACGCAGTATTTT	CASSQGWLAGAPRSSTDTQYF
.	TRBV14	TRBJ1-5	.	TGTGCCAGCAGCCAAGCGGTTAGAACCTATAGCAATCAGCCCCAGCATTTT	CASSQAVRTYSNQPQHF
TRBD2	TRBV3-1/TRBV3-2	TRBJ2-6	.	TGTGCCAGCAGCCAACTCCCGGGGGGGGGCGCTGGGGCCAACGTCCTGACTTTC	CASSQLPGGGAGANVLTF
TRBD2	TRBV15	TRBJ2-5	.	TGTGCCACCAGCAGAGACTGGACTAGCAAAGAGACCCAGTACTTC	CATSRDWTSKETQYF
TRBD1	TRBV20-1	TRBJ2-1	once	TGCAGTGCCAGGGGGGGACAGGGGCAGTTCTTC	CSARGGQGQFF
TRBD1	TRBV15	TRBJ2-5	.	TGTGCCACCAGCGGCCCGGGACAGCAAGAGACCCAGTACTTC	CATSGPGQQETQYF
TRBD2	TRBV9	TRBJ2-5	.	TGTGCCAGCAGCGTTTTCCCTAGCGGGGAGGGGGAGACCCAGTACTTC	CASSVFPSGEGETQYF
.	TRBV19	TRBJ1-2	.	TGTGCCAGTAGCATAAAAGGGGATTTCTACACCTTC	CASSIKGDFYTF
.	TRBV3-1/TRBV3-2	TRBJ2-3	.	TGTGCCAGCAGCCAAGATATAGCAGGGGCAGGGGATACGCAGTATTTT	CASSQDIAGAGDTQYF
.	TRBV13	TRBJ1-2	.	TGTGCCAGCAGCTTATACAGGGTTGCGGAAGGCTACACCTTC	CASSLYRVAEGYTF
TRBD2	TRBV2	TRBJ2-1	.	TGTGCCAGCAGAAAGAACGGGGGGGCCCTCAATGAGCAGTTCTTC	CASRKNGGALNEQFF